This TCR beta chain is from a study of OX40 agonist ivuxolimab in advanced cancers. The study's findings and limits: Both CD4+ and CD8+ T cell populations in blood had undergone clonal expansion by week 6 at 0.1 to 3.0 mg/kg.

Autoimmune disease history or systemic immunosuppression led to patients being barred. Comments on this clone: Its antigen is undetermined.

Here immunoSEQ multiplex PCR was the method, and the copy in TCRdb shows in-frame clones only, minus some. The sample lists 70,000 to 100,000 clones, 85% to 90% occurring once. The CDR3 has 17 amino acids. The receptor's source is an adult with an advanced solid tumor such as melanoma, head and neck, liver or kidney cancer. The chain recombines TRBV21-1 with TRBJ2-2; the table's D gene call, TRBD1, was not cross checked with the DNA. TRBV21-1 is deemed a pseudogene. Here the sequenced sample was CD4+ or CD8+ T cells sorted from blood, taken in a trial of the OX40 agonist ivuxolimab. In nucleotides, the CDR3 is TGTGCCAGCAGCAAAGGGACAGGGGGGCAGGTGACCGGGGAGCTGTTTTTT. Amino acid sequence: CASSKGTGGQVTGELFF.